The rows below give T cell receptor beta chains drawn from one sample of a study of shared clonotypes between healthy human individuals. Profiling relied on immunoSEQ multiplex PCR, and the TCRdb table lists in-frame clones only, not all of them. The data contain about 700,000 clones, 92% of them seen just once; the ten biggest clones take up about a quarter. Sample: naive CD8+ T cells sorted from blood. Every receptor here comes from a man aged 25-45 years in good health. CDR3s include the opening cysteine and the closing phenylalanine or tryptophan. Each record gives: CDR3 length, J gene, V gene, clone size, D gene, CDR3 protein, CDR3 DNA. The D gene is left open where the match is weak. Clone size is shown for a subset of rows, as once, few, many or a class of expanded clone.

15 TRBJ2-1 TRBV9 . . CASSVASASYNEQFF TGTGCCAGCAGCGTTGCTAGCGCCTCCTACAATGAGCAGTTCTTC
15 TRBJ2-1 TRBV5-1 . . CASSLGVLPDNEQFF TGCGCCAGCAGCTTGGGGGTTCTTCCAGACAATGAGCAGTTCTTC
15 TRBJ1-4 TRBV9 . . CASSVGGEGGEKLFF TGTGCCAGCAGCGTAGGCGGGGAGGGTGGTGAAAAACTGTTTTTT
14 TRBJ1-3 TRBV6-1 . . CASSELTQGNTIYF TGTGCCAGCAGTGAATTAACCCAGGGAAACACCATATATTTT
19 TRBJ2-3 TRBV10-1 . TRBD2 CASSDVGARSGGPSDTQYF TGCGCCAGCAGTGATGTAGGGGCTCGGTCGGGAGGGCCGTCAGATACGCAGTATTTT
11 TRBJ1-2 TRBV7-9 . TRBD1 CAGQGSDGYTF TGTGCCGGACAGGGTTCTGATGGCTACACCTTC
14 TRBJ2-3 TRBV6-5 . TRBD1 CASSWGQASDTQYF TGTGCCAGCAGTTGGGGACAGGCATCAGATACGCAGTATTTT
15 TRBJ1-2 TRBV30 . . CAWRAPDTPNYGYTF TGTGCCTGGAGAGCTCCGGACACACCGAACTATGGCTACACCTTC
14 TRBJ2-1 TRBV27 . TRBD2 CASSETSGRREQFF TGTGCCAGCTCGGAGACTAGCGGGAGACGGGAGCAGTTCTTC
14 TRBJ2-7 TRBV4-3 . . CASSQGVEGYEQYF TGCGCCAGCAGCCAAGGGGTGGAGGGCTACGAGCAGTACTTC
14 TRBJ2-5 TRBV10-3 . . CAISESGVRETQYF TGTGCCATCAGTGAGTCGGGGGTTCGAGAGACCCAGTACTTC
18 TRBJ2-1 TRBV7-9 . TRBD2 CASSFLPSSGRGHDEQFF TGTGCCAGCAGTTTTTTACCCTCTAGCGGGAGGGGGCATGATGAGCAGTTCTTC
13 TRBJ2-7 TRBV7-3 . TRBD1 CASSLRQGDVQYF TGTGCCAGCAGCCTTCGACAGGGGGACGTGCAGTACTTC
16 TRBJ2-7 TRBV15 . TRBD2 CATSRGTSGSLYEQYF TGTGCCACCAGCAGAGGTACTAGCGGGAGCCTCTACGAGCAGTACTTC
13 TRBJ1-1 TRBV5-4 . . CASSSRENTEAFF TGTGCCAGCAGCTCCCGAGAGAACACTGAAGCTTTCTTT
11 TRBJ2-1 TRBV9 . . CASSPGTEQFF TGTGCCAGCAGCCCTGGGACAGAGCAGTTCTTC
13 TRBJ2-1 TRBV6-6 . TRBD2 CASSWTSSNEQFF TGTGCCAGCAGTTGGACTAGCAGCAATGAGCAGTTCTTC
14 TRBJ2-1 TRBV7-8 . . CASSLGPLANEQFF TGTGCCAGCAGCTTAGGCCCCCTAGCTAATGAGCAGTTCTTC
15 TRBJ1-1 TRBV19 . . CASKRFGVGDTEAFF TGTGCCAGTAAAAGATTTGGGGTGGGGGACACTGAAGCTTTCTTT
15 TRBJ2-1 TRBV4-3 . . CASSQVSHLYNEQFF TGCGCCAGCAGCCAAGTTAGCCACCTCTACAATGAGCAGTTCTTC
16 TRBJ2-1 TRBV27 . TRBD1 CASSSMTGAFYNEQFF TGTGCCAGCAGTTCTATGACAGGGGCCTTTTACAATGAGCAGTTCTTC
17 TRBJ2-1 TRBV21-1 once . CASSKAQKRESYNEQFF TGTGCCAGCAGCAAAGCGCAGAAGCGGGAGTCCTACAATGAGCAGTTCTTC
15 TRBJ2-7 TRBV19 . TRBD1 CASSGGQGIRDEQYF TGTGCCAGTAGTGGAGGACAGGGGATCAGGGACGAGCAGTACTTC
11 TRBJ1-1 TRBV27 few . CASYWNTEAFF TGTGCCAGCTATTGGAACACTGAAGCTTTCTTT
16 TRBJ2-3 TRBV7-9 . . CASSPNPGPHTDTQYF TGTGCCAGCAGCCCGAACCCGGGACCTCACACAGATACGCAGTATTTT
14 TRBJ2-7 TRBV5-1 . . CASSIQDGVGEQYF TGCGCCAGCAGCATACAGGACGGGGTGGGGGAGCAGTACTTC
13 TRBJ1-2 TRBV6-5 . . CASSWASAGGYTF TGTGCCAGCAGTTGGGCTTCTGCGGGGGGCTACACCTTC